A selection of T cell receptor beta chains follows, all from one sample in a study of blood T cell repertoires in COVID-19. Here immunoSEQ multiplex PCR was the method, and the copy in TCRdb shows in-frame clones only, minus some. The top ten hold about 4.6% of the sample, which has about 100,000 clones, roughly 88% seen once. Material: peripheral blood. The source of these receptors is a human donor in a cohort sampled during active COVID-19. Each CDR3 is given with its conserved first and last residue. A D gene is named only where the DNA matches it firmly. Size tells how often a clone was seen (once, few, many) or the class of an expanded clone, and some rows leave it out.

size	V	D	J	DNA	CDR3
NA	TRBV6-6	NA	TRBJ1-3	TGTGCCAGCGCGGACATTGGCTCTGGAAACACCATATATTTT	CASADIGSGNTIYF
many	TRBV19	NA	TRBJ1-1	TGTGCCAGTAGTATTTCAGGGGCGCGCGCTGAAGCTTTCTTT	CASSISGARAEAFF
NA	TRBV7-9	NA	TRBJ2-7	TGTGCCAGCAGCTTCCCGGAGGGCCGGGTTTCCTACGAGCAGTACTTC	CASSFPEGRVSYEQYF
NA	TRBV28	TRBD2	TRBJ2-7	TGTGCCAGCGGGCGAGCGGGACGATCCGCTTACGAGCAGTACTTC	CASGRAGRSAYEQYF
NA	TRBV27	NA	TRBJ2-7	TGTGCCAGCAGTTTTACAGTCGGATTCTCCTACGAGCAGTACTTC	CASSFTVGFSYEQYF
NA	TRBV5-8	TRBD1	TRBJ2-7	TGTGCCAGCACCGACAGGGGAGCCGAGCAGTACTTC	CASTDRGAEQYF
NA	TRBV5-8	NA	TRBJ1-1	TGTGCCAGCAGCTTGCTTCTTCGGGGTATGAACACTGAAGCTTTCTTT	CASSLLLRGMNTEAFF
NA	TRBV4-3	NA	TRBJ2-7	TGCGCCAGCAGCCAAGGGAGTCAGCAGACCTACGAGCAGTACTTC	CASSQGSQQTYEQYF
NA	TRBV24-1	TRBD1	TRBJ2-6	TGTGCCACCAGTGGGCGAGACAGGGCCTCTGGGGCCAACGTCCTGACTTTC	CATSGRDRASGANVLTF
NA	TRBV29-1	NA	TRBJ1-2	TGCAGCGTTGACAGGGTCTATGGCTACACCTTC	CSVDRVYGYTF
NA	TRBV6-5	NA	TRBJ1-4	TGTGCCAGCAGTTTTCGAGGAGGGGACGAAAAACTGTTTTTT	CASSFRGGDEKLFF
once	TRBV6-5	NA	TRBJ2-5	TGTGCCAGCAGCCCCTTGACAGGTACCGGAGAGACCCAGTACTTC	CASSPLTGTGETQYF
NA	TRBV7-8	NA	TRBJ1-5	TGTGCCAGCAGCTTAGATCGGTTTCAGCCCCAGCATTTT	CASSLDRFQPQHF
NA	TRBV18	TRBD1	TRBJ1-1	TGTGCCAGCTCACCACTACAGGGGGCAGGGTGGAACACTGAAGCTTTCTTT	CASSPLQGAGWNTEAFF
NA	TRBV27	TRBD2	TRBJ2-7	TGTGCCAGCAGGAATAGACTAGCGGGAGGCCCCTACGAGCAGTACTTC	CASRNRLAGGPYEQYF
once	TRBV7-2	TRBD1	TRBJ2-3	TGTGCCAGCAGCCGGGACGGCAAGGTCAGGGGGAGCACAGATACGCAGTATTTT	CASSRDGKVRGSTDTQYF
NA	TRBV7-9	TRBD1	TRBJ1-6	TGTGCCAGCAGTTCACAGGGGAATAATTCACCCCTCCACTTT	CASSSQGNNSPLHF
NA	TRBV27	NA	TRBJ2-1	TGTGCCAGCAGTTTTGAGGGAAGTTGGTCCTACAATGAGCAGTTCTTC	CASSFEGSWSYNEQFF
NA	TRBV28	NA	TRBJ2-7	TGTGCCAGCAGTTTATCCCAGGGCTACGAGCAGTACTTC	CASSLSQGYEQYF
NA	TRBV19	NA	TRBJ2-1	TGTGCCAGTAAGGGGCCATCATACAATGAGCAGTTCTTC	CASKGPSYNEQFF
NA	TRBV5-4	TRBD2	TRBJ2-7	TGTGCCAGCAGCTTAAGATCGGGAGGGCTCTCCTACGAGCAGTACTTC	CASSLRSGGLSYEQYF
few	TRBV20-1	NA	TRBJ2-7	TGCAGTGCTAGTGTAGGGGTCTCCTACGAGCAGTACTTC	CSASVGVSYEQYF
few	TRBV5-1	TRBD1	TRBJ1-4	TGCGCCAGCAGCTTATTCGGGACAGGGGGTAATGAAAAACTGTTTTTT	CASSLFGTGGNEKLFF
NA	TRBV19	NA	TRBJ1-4	TGTGCCAGTCGAAATGTCGGGGGTGAGGAAAAACTGTTTTTT	CASRNVGGEEKLFF
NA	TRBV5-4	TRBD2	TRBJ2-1	TGTGCCAGCAGCAACCGGGGACTAGCGGGAGATGAGCAGTTCTTC	CASSNRGLAGDEQFF
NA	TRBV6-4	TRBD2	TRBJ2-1	TGTGCCAGCAGTGAAGGGCTAGCGGGTTACAATGAGCAGTTCTTC	CASSEGLAGYNEQFF
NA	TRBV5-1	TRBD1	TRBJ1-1	TGCGCCAGCAGCTTGGATACAGGGGGCAGGGCTGAAGCTTTCTTT	CASSLDTGGRAEAFF
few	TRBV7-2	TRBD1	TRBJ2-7	TGTGCCAGCAGCTTAAAGACAGGGGTGAGCGAGCAGTACTTC	CASSLKTGVSEQYF